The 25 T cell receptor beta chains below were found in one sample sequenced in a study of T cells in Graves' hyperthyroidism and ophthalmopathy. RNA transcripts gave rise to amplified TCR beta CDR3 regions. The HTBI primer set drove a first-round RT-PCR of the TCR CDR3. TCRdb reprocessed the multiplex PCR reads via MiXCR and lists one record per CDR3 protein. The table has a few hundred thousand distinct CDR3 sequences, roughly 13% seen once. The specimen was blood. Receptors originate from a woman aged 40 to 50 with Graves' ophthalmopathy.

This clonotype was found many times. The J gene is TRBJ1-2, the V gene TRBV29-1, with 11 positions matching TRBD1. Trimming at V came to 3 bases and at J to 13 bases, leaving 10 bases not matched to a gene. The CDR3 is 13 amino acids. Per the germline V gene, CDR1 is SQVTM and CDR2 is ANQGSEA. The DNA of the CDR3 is TGCAGCGTTGATAGGGGACAGGGGGTCCTCGCCACCTTC. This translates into CSVDRGQGVLATF.

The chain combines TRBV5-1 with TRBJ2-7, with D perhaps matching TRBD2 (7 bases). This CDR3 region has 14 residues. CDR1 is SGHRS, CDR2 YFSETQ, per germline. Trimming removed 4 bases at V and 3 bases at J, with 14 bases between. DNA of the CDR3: TGCGCCAGCAGCGGTAAGGGGGGGAACTACGAGCAGTACTTC. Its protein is CASSGKGGNYEQYF.

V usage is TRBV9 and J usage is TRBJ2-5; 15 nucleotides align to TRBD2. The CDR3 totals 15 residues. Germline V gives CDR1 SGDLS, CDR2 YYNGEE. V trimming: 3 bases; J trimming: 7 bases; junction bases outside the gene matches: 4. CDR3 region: CASSGTSGRAGTQYF. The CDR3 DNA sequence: TGTGCCAGCAGCGGGACTAGCGGGAGGGCCGGGACCCAGTACTTC.

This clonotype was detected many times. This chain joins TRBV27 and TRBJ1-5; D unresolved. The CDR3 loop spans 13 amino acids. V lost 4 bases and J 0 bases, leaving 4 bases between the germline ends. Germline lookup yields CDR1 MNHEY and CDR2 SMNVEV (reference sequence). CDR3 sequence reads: CASSSLSNQPQHF. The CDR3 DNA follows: TGTGCCAGCAGTTCTCTTAGCAATCAGCCCCAGCATTTT.

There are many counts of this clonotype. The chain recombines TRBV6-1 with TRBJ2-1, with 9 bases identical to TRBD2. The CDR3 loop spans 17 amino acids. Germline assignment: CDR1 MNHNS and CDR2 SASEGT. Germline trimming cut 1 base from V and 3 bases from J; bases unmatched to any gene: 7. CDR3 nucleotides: TGTGCCAGCAGTGAAGGGCGGCGGGGGGGACTCTACAATGAGCAGTTCTTC. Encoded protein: CASSEGRRGGLYNEQFF.

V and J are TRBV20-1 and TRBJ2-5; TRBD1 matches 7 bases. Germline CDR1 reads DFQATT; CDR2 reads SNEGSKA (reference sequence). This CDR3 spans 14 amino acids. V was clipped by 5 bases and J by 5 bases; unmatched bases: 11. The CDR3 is CSADQGEVAETQYF. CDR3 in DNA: TGCAGTGCTGACCAGGGGGAAGTGGCCGAGACCCAGTACTTC.

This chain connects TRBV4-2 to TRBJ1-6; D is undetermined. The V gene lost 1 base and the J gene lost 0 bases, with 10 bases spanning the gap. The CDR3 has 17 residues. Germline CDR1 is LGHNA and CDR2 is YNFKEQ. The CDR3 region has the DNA TGTGCCAGCAGCCAAGTCCCAGTGAGCTCCTATAATTCACCCCTCCACTTT. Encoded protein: CASSQVPVSSYNSPLHF.

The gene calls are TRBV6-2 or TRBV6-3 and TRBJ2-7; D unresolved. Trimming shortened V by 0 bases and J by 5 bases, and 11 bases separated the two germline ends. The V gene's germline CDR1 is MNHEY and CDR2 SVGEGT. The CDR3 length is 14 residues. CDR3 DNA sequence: TGTGCCAGCAGTTACTCCATACGATCTAACGAGCAGTACTTC. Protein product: CASSYSIRSNEQYF.

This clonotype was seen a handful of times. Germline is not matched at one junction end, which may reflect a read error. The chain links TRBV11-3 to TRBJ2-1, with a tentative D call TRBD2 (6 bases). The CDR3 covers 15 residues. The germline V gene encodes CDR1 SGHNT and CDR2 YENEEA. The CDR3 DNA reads TGTACCAGCAGCTTAAGACCCCCGACTAGCAATGAGCAGTTCTTC. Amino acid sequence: CTSSLRPPTSNEQFF.

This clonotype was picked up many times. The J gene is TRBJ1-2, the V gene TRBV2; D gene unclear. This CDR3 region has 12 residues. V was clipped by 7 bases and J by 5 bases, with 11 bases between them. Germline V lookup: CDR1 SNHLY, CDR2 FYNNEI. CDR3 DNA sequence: TGTGCCAGCATGAGGGCTTTGTATGGCTACACCTTC. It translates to CASMRALYGYTF.

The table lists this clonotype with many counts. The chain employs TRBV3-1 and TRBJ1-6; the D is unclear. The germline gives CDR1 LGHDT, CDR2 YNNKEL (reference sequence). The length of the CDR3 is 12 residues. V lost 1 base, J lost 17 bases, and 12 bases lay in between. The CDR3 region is CASSQVNAPFHF. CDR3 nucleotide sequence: TGTGCCAGCAGCCAAGTCAACGCGCCTTTCCACTTT. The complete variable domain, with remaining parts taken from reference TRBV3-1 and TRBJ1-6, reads DTAVSQTPKYLVTQMGNDKSIKCEQNLGHDTMYWYKQDSKKFLKIMFSYNNKELIINETVPNRFSPKSPDKAHLNLHINSLELGDSAVYFCASSQVNAPFHFGNGTRLTVT.

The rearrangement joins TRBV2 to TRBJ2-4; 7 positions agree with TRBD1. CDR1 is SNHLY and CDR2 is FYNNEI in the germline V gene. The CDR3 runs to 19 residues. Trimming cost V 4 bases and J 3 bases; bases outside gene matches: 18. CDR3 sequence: CASSVPGQGVGKGKNIQYF. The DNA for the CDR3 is TGTGCCAGCAGTGTTCCTGGGCAGGGGGTCGGGAAAGGCAAAAACATTCAGTACTTC.

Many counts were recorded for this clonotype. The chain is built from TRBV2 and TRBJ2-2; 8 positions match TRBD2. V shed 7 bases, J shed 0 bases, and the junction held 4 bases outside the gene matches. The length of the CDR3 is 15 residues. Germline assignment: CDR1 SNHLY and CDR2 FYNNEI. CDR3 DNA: TGTGCCAGCAAAAGACTAGCGTCGAACACCGGGGAGCTGTTTTTT. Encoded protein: CASKRLASNTGELFF. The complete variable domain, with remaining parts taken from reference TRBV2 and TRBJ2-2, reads EPEVTQTPSHQVTQMGQEVILRCVPISNHLYFYWYRQILGQKVEFLVSFYNNEISEKSEIFDDQFSVERPDGSNFTLKIRSTKLEDSAMYFCASKRLASNTGELFFGEGSRLTVL.

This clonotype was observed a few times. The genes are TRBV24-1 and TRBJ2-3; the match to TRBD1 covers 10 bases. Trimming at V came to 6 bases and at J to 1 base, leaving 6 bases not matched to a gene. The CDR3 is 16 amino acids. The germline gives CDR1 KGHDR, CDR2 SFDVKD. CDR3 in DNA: TGTGCCACCAGTAGATGGACAGGGGGTGGCACAGATACGCAGTATTTT. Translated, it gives CATSRWTGGGTDTQYF.

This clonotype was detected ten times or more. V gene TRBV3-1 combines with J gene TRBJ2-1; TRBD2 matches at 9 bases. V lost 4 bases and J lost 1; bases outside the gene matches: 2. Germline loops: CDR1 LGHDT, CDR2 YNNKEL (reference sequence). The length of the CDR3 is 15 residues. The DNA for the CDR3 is TGTGCCAGCAGCCCTAGCGGGGTTTCCTACAATGAGCAGTTCTTC. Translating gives CASSPSGVSYNEQFF.

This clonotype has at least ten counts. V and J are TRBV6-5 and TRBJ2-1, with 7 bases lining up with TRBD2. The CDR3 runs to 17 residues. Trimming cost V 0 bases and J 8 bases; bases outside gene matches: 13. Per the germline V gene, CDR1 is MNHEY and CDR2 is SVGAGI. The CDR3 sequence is CASSYSLTSPESHEQFF. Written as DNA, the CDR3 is TGTGCCAGCAGTTACTCCCTGACTAGCCCTGAGAGTCATGAGCAGTTCTTC.

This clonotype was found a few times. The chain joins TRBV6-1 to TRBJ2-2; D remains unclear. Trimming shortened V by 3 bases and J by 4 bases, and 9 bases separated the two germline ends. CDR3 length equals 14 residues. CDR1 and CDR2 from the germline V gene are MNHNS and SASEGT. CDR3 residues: CASSEFILTGELFF. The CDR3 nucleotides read TGTGCCAGCAGTGAGTTTATCCTCACCGGGGAGCTGTTTTTT.

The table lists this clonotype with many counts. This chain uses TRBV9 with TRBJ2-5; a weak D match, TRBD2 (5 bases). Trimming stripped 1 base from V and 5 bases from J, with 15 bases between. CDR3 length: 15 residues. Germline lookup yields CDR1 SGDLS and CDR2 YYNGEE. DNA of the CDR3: TGTGCCAGCAGCGTAAGTGAGCGGTCCTGGGAGACCCAGTACTTC. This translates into CASSVSERSWETQYF.

The CDR3 DNA reads as TGCAGTGCTAGATCGCCCGTTGTTCCCACCGGGGAGCTGTTTTTT. Amino acids: CSARSPVVPTGELFF. V usage is TRBV20-1 and J usage is TRBJ2-2; no reliable D call. Trimming took off 2 bases at V and 4 bases at J, with 14 bases between the two ends. The germline gives CDR1 DFQATT, CDR2 SNEGSKA (reference sequence). The CDR3 covers 15 residues.

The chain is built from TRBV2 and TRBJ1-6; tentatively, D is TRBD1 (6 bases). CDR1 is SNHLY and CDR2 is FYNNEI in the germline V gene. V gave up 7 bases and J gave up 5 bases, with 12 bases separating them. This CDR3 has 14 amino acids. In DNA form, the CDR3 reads TGTGCCAGCATTAGAAGGACAGATAATTCACCCCTCCACTTT. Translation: CASIRRTDNSPLHF.

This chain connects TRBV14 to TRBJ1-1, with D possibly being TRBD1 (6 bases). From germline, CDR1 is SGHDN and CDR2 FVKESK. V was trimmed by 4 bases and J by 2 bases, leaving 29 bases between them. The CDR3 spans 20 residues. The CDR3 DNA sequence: TGTGCCAGCAGCCGGATCTCGACGGGGGCGGGTTCTCCATTCAACACTGAAGCTTTCTTT. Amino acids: CASSRISTGAGSPFNTEAFF.

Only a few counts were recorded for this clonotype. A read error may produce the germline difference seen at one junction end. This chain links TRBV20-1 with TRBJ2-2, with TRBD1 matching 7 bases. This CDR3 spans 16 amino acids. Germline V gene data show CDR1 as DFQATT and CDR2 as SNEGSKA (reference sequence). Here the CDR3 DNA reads TGCAGTGCTAGAGACAAGGGGGCGGCAAACACCGGAGAGCTGTTTTTT. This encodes CSARDKGAANTGELFF.

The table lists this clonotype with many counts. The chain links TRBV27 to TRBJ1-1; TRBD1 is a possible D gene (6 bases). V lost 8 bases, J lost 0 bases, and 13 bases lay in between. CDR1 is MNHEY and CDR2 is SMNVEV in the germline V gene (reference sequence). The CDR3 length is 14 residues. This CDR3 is CASAKQGMNTEAFF. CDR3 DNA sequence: TGTGCCAGCGCGAAACAGGGTATGAACACTGAAGCTTTCTTT.

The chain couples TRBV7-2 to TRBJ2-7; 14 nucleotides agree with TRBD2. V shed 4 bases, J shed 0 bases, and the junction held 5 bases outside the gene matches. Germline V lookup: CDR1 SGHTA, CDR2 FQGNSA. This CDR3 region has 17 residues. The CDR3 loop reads CASSSRLAGGSSYEQYF. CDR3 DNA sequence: TGTGCCAGCAGCTCCCGACTAGCGGGAGGGAGCTCCTACGAGCAGTACTTC. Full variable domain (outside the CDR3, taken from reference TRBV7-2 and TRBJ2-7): GAGVSQSPSNKVTEKGKDVELRCDPISGHTALYWYRQSLGQGLEFLIYFQGNSAPDKSGLPSDRFSAERTGGSVSTLTIQRTQQEDSAVYLCASSSRLAGGSSYEQYFGPGTRLTVT.

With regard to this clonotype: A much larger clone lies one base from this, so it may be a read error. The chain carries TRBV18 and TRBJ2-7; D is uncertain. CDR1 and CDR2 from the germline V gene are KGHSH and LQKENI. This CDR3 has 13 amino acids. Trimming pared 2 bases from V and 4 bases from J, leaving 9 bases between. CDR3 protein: CASSPELVYEQYF. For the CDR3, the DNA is TGTGCCAGCTCACCAGAGTTGGTATACGAGCAGTACTTC.